This record covers a single TCR beta chain. The data derive from a study of blood T cell repertoires in COVID-19. About the study: The origin of the acute and convalescent COVID-19 samples was the United States, Italy and Spain. PBMCs, B-cell-depleted T cells, or T cells were the source of the cDNA or gDNA that made up the material.

How the authors handled the data: From reference gene primer amplification, estimates of nucleated cell counts were derived. Sequencing was performed with immunoSEQ multiplex PCR; in TCRdb, only in-frame clones are kept and a portion is missing. The V and J calls and the clone size are those of that table, but D and trimming were determined from the DNA. The sample contains some 110,000 clones, about 85% of which appear only once. CDR1 SGHNT and CDR2 YYREEE come from the germline V gene (reference sequence). There are 14 residues in the CDR3. Trimming pared 6 bases from V and 2 bases from J, leaving 15 bases between.

This chain uses TRBV5-4 with TRBJ2-7; possible D gene TRBD1, 7 bases. This TCR was recovered from a middle-aged man with acute or convalescent COVID-19. Material for sequencing was peripheral blood. The CDR3 coding sequence is TGTGCCAGCACCGTCGGGGGACAGACCTACGAGCAGTACTTC. Translated: CASTVGGQTYEQYF.